A selection of T cell receptor beta chains follows, all from one sample in a study of T cell responses to AZD1222 COVID-19 vaccine. The repertoire was sequenced with immunoSEQ multiplex PCR; TCRdb's copy has only in-frame clones and lacks some. The sample holds around 200,000 clones, 88% seen once. Specimen: peripheral blood, collected 28 days after the second AZD1222 dose. Receptors originate from an adult who received the AZD1222 COVID-19 vaccine. Each CDR3 is given with its conserved first and last residue. A D gene is named only where the DNA matches it firmly. For some rows the clone size is stated as once, few or many, or as a class when expanded; others skip it.

d_gene	j_gene	abundance	len	v_gene	CDR3aa	CDR3nt
TRBD2	TRBJ2-1	.	15	TRBV6-1	CASSDLAGALNEQFF	TGTGCCAGCAGTGACCTAGCGGGAGCGTTGAATGAGCAGTTCTTC
TRBD2	TRBJ2-3	.	14	TRBV30	CAWTRLAGGDTQYF	TGTGCCTGGACAAGACTAGCGGGAGGAGATACGCAGTATTTT
TRBD1	TRBJ2-5	.	14	TRBV6-5	CASRGTGAQETQYF	TGTGCCAGCAGAGGGACAGGGGCACAAGAGACCCAGTACTTC
.	TRBJ2-1	.	13	TRBV5-4	CASSLVALNEQFF	TGTGCCAGCAGCTTGGTAGCCCTCAATGAGCAGTTCTTC
.	TRBJ2-3	once	15	TRBV19	CASRPYGVSGGTQYF	TGTGCCAGTAGACCTTACGGGGTCTCTGGTGGTACGCAGTATTTT
.	TRBJ1-2	few	13	TRBV3-1/TRBV3-2	CASSGRQVRGYTF	TGTGCCAGCAGCGGTCGACAGGTCCGAGGCTACACCTTC
TRBD2	TRBJ2-1	once	18	TRBV27	CASSLSPHSRLATNEQFF	TGTGCCAGCAGTTTATCCCCGCACTCGCGACTAGCGACCAATGAGCAGTTCTTC
.	TRBJ2-3	.	15	TRBV28	CASSWRGRGTDTQYF	TGTGCCAGCAGTTGGCGGGGGCGGGGTACAGATACGCAGTATTTT
TRBD1	TRBJ1-1	.	15	TRBV23-1	CASSQWDRVGTEAFF	TGCGCCAGCAGTCAATGGGACAGAGTAGGGACTGAAGCTTTCTTT
TRBD1	TRBJ2-7	.	15	TRBV19	CASSVGQGASYEQYF	TGTGCCAGTAGTGTGGGACAGGGGGCCTCCTACGAGCAGTACTTC
.	TRBJ2-1	.	15	TRBV9	CASTNTADSYNEQFF	TGTGCCAGCACAAACACAGCGGACTCATACAATGAGCAGTTCTTC
.	TRBJ1-2	.	12	TRBV24-1	CATSAKNYGYTF	TGTGCCACCAGTGCCAAAAACTATGGCTACACCTTC
.	TRBJ2-7	.	14	TRBV28	CASSLGGTAYEQYF	TGTGCCAGCAGTTTAGGGGGGACCGCCTACGAGCAGTACTTC
TRBD1	TRBJ1-2	.	15	TRBV28	CASSLLTGLGYGYTF	TGTGCCAGCAGTTTATTGACAGGGTTAGGCTATGGCTACACCTTC
TRBD2	TRBJ2-2	few	15	TRBV6-5	CASRSSGRDTGELFF	TGTGCCAGCAGATCTAGCGGGAGGGACACCGGGGAGCTGTTTTTT
TRBD1	TRBJ1-5	few	15	TRBV9	CASSARTGENQPQHF	TGTGCCAGCAGCGCCAGGACAGGGGAGAATCAGCCCCAGCATTTT
TRBD1	TRBJ2-7	.	16	TRBV3-1/TRBV3-2	CASSQERLTGGGEQYF	TGTGCCAGCAGCCAAGAACGATTGACAGGGGGGGGCGAGCAGTACTTC
TRBD1	TRBJ1-5	.	14	TRBV6-5	CASSSPGGRQPQHF	TGTGCCAGCAGTTCCCCAGGGGGCAGACAGCCCCAGCATTTT
.	TRBJ1-3	.	13	TRBV30	CAWSRSSGNTIYF	TGTGCCTGGAGTCGTAGCTCTGGAAACACCATATATTTT
TRBD1	TRBJ2-7	.	14	TRBV28	CASRAGGATGEQYF	TGTGCCAGCAGGGCAGGGGGCGCAACAGGCGAGCAGTACTTC
TRBD1	TRBJ2-7	once	14	TRBV7-8	CASSDRTGAYEQYF	TGTGCCAGCAGCGACCGGACAGGGGCCTACGAGCAGTACTTC
.	TRBJ1-3	.	19	TRBV28	CASTPTRGGVQTSGNTIYF	TGTGCCAGCACACCTACCAGAGGGGGGGTTCAAACCTCTGGAAACACCATATATTTT
TRBD2	TRBJ2-3	.	17	TRBV24-1	CATSEATSGRARDTQYF	TGTGCCACCAGTGAGGCTACTAGCGGGAGGGCCAGGGATACGCAGTATTTT
.	TRBJ1-1	.	14	TRBV6-6	CASREDGTNTEAFF	TGTGCCAGCAGGGAGGACGGGACTAACACTGAAGCTTTCTTT
.	TRBJ1-4	.	15	TRBV28	CASSFSGGGNEKLFF	TGTGCCAGCAGTTTCTCGGGGGGCGGCAATGAAAAACTGTTTTTT
.	TRBJ1-1	.	17	TRBV18	CASSPRGRPWSDTEAFF	TGTGCCAGCTCACCACGCGGACGCCCTTGGTCGGACACTGAAGCTTTCTTT
.	TRBJ1-2	.	15	TRBV10-3	CAISPSGTTNYGYTF	TGTGCCATCAGTCCCAGCGGGACAACTAACTATGGCTACACCTTC
TRBD2	TRBJ2-7	.	12	TRBV10-3	CAIRSRRGGQYF	TGTGCCATCAGATCGAGGCGGGGGGGGCAGTACTTC
.	TRBJ2-7	.	15	TRBV24-1	CATSDLAGGANEQYF	TGTGCCACCAGTGATTTGGCCGGAGGGGCCAACGAGCAGTACTTC
TRBD1	TRBJ1-5	.	16	TRBV19	CASSIEGQGGNQPQHF	TGTGCCAGTAGTATAGAGGGACAGGGGGGCAATCAGCCCCAGCATTTT
TRBD1	TRBJ2-7	.	15	TRBV4-3	CASSQVGQGRYEQYF	TGCGCCAGCAGCCAAGTGGGACAGGGGCGATACGAGCAGTACTTC
.	TRBJ2-5	.	14	TRBV4-2	CASSRDRGRETQYF	TGTGCCAGCAGCCGAGATAGAGGACGAGAGACCCAGTACTTC
TRBD1	TRBJ2-7	.	14	TRBV28	CASTGTGSSYEQYF	TGTGCCAGCACCGGGACAGGCTCATCCTACGAGCAGTACTTC
.	TRBJ1-5	.	16	TRBV5-6	CASSAGGRNSNQPQHF	TGTGCCAGCTCCGCTGGGGGACGGAATAGCAATCAGCCCCAGCATTTT
.	TRBJ2-7	.	12	TRBV7-9	CASSLMTREQYF	TGTGCCAGCAGCTTAATGACTAGGGAGCAGTACTTC
.	TRBJ2-7	.	14	TRBV21-1	CASCAPRLGYEQYF	TGTGCCAGCTGTGCCCCGCGGTTAGGGTACGAGCAGTACTTC
.	TRBJ1-6	.	13	TRBV2	CASIRGINSPLHF	TGTGCCAGCATTCGGGGGATTAATTCACCCCTCCACTTT
TRBD1	TRBJ2-1	.	14	TRBV28	CASSLDRDYNEQFF	TGTGCCAGCAGTTTGGACAGGGATTACAATGAGCAGTTCTTC
TRBD2	TRBJ2-7	.	15	TRBV6-6	CASSATSGRPGEQYF	TGTGCCAGCAGCGCAACTAGCGGGAGGCCGGGGGAGCAGTACTTC
.	TRBJ2-2	.	14	TRBV7-9	CASSLEGNTGELFF	TGTGCCAGCAGCTTAGAAGGGAACACCGGGGAGCTGTTTTTT
TRBD2	TRBJ2-7	.	16	TRBV7-2	CASSRSTGGPIYEQYF	TGTGCCAGCAGCCGCTCGACGGGAGGGCCGATCTACGAGCAGTACTTC
.	TRBJ1-5	.	14	TRBV3-1/TRBV3-2	CASSQGVDIQPQHF	TGTGCCAGCAGCCAAGGAGTTGACATTCAGCCCCAGCATTTT
.	TRBJ2-7	.	14	TRBV5-1	CASSLGSGRYEQYF	TGCGCCAGCAGCTTGGGCAGCGGCCGCTACGAGCAGTACTTC
.	TRBJ2-3	.	12	TRBV10-3	CAISGRTDTQYF	TGTGCCATCTCAGGTCGCACAGATACGCAGTATTTT
.	TRBJ1-2	.	13	TRBV6-5	CASSQTGNYGYTF	TGTGCCAGCAGCCAGACAGGCAACTATGGCTACACCTTC
TRBD2	TRBJ2-1	once	22	TRBV19	CASSIWGILAGELAGSYNEQFF	TGTGCCAGTAGTATATGGGGAATACTAGCGGGAGAATTGGCTGGGTCCTACAATGAGCAGTTCTTC
TRBD1	TRBJ2-2	few	15	TRBV5-6	CASRPPGQGTGELFF	TGTGCCAGCAGGCCCCCGGGACAGGGCACCGGGGAGCTGTTTTTT
.	TRBJ2-7	.	14	TRBV28	CASRGGDALYEQYF	TGTGCCAGCCGCGGAGGGGATGCTCTCTACGAGCAGTACTTC